Following are 24 T cell receptor beta chains from one sample sequenced in a study of OX40 agonist ivuxolimab in advanced cancers. This table comes from immunoSEQ multiplex PCR, and its TCRdb copy is limited to in-frame clones, with some not included. Of about 46,000 clones detected, 88% appear once; the ten largest clones hold less than 0.75%. This specimen consisted of CD4+ or CD8+ T cells sorted from blood, obtained in a trial of the OX40 agonist ivuxolimab. The receptor set was obtained from an adult with an advanced solid tumor such as melanoma, head and neck, liver or kidney cancer.

The V gene is TRBV5-1, the J gene TRBJ1-1; the match to TRBD1 covers 7 bases. The trim removed 0 bases at V and 4 bases at J, leaving 6 bases unmatched. Germline CDR1 and CDR2: SGHRS and YFSETQ. This CDR3 region has 15 residues. The CDR3 spells CASSLATGAGTEAFF. In DNA form, the CDR3 reads TGCGCCAGCAGCTTGGCTACAGGGGCCGGCACTGAAGCTTTCTTT.

The chain uses TRBV29-1 and TRBJ2-2, with D possibly being TRBD2 (6 bases). Germline values: CDR1 SQVTM, CDR2 ANQGSEA. V lost 3 bases, J lost 4 bases, and 12 bases lay in between. The length of the CDR3 is 14 residues. CDR3 in amino acids: CSVDGGGGTGELFF. In DNA form, the CDR3 reads TGCAGCGTTGACGGGGGAGGAGGCACCGGGGAGCTGTTTTTT.

This chain connects TRBV10-3 to TRBJ1-6; TRBD1 is a possible D gene (5 bases). V was pared by 0 bases and J by 8 bases, with 5 bases between. The CDR3 extends over 13 amino acids. The germline CDR1 and CDR2 sequences are ENHRY and SYGVKD. CDR3 residues: CAISESRDSPLHF. The CDR3 DNA sequence: TGTGCCATCAGTGAGTCCAGGGATTCACCCCTCCACTTT.

This clone was detected once. The chain carries TRBV5-1 and TRBJ1-6; D perhaps matches TRBD1 (6 bases). The CDR3 spans 15 residues. Trimming cost V 4 bases and J 8 bases, with 16 bases left between them. Germline loops: CDR1 SGHRS, CDR2 YFSETQ. CDR3 amino acids: CASSASQGLYSPLHF. CDR3 DNA: TGCGCCAGCAGCGCCTCACAGGGACTTTATTCACCCCTCCACTTT.

The genes are TRBV19 and TRBJ1-6; D remains ambiguous. Trimming took 6 bases from V and 3 from J, leaving 15 bases between them. Germline CDR1 LNHDA, CDR2 SQIVND (reference sequence). This CDR3 comprises 16 residues. CDR3 sequence reads: CASRPLSQVYNSPLHF. DNA for the CDR3: TGTGCCAGTAGACCCCTTTCGCAGGTCTATAATTCACCCCTCCACTTT. The whole variable domain, remainder taken from reference TRBV19 and TRBJ1-6, is DGGITQSPKYLFRKEGQNVTLSCEQNLNHDAMYWYRQDPGQGLRLIYYSQIVNDFQKGDIAEGYSVSREKKESFPLTVTSAQKNPTAFYLCASRPLSQVYNSPLHFGNGTRLTVT.

The chain joins TRBV19 to TRBJ1-5; perhaps TRBD1 as D (5 bases). V was clipped by 8 bases and J by 2 bases, with 16 bases between them. CDR3 length equals 15 residues. Germline loops: CDR1 LNHDA, CDR2 SQIVND (reference sequence). The CDR3, as DNA: TGTGCCAGTGGGCTGACACCGGGGGGCAATCAGCCCCAGCATTTT. Protein sequence: CASGLTPGGNQPQHF. The full variable domain, its missing parts supplied by reference TRBV19 and TRBJ1-5, is DGGITQSPKYLFRKEGQNVTLSCEQNLNHDAMYWYRQDPGQGLRLIYYSQIVNDFQKGDIAEGYSVSREKKESFPLTVTSAQKNPTAFYLCASGLTPGGNQPQHFGDGTRLSIL.

The chain links TRBV30 to TRBJ2-7; 7 bases line up with TRBD1. The CDR3 runs to 14 residues. The V segment lost 3 bases and the J segment 2 bases; nucleotides outside the gene matches: 7. The V gene's germline CDR1 is GTSNPN and CDR2 SVGIG (reference sequence). The CDR3 here is CAWRNRGQPYEQYF. The CDR3 DNA reads TGTGCCTGGAGAAACAGGGGCCAACCCTACGAGCAGTACTTC.

CDR3 in DNA: TGCAGCGTTGAAGATCGTGGGGGTGGAAATGGCTACACCTTC. Protein sequence: CSVEDRGGGNGYTF. The genes are TRBV29-1 and TRBJ1-2; a weak D match, TRBD1 (5 bases). V lost 0 bases to trimming and J lost 6 bases, with 14 bases between them. The CDR3 loop spans 14 amino acids. Germline lookup yields CDR1 SQVTM and CDR2 ANQGSEA.

The rearrangement joins TRBV29-1 to TRBJ2-1, with D unresolved. The CDR3 has 8 residues. The V end lost 3 bases, the J end lost 10 bases, and 1 base lay between the germline ends. Germline loops: CDR1 SQVTM, CDR2 ANQGSEA. CDR3 coding DNA: TGCAGCGTTGACGAGCAGTTCTTC. Protein sequence: CSVDEQFF.

The rearrangement links TRBV2 to TRBJ2-5; D is unresolved. The V and J ends lost 4 bases and 4 bases respectively, with 4 bases between them. This CDR3 has 11 residues. Germline V gene sequence: CDR1 SNHLY, CDR2 FYNNEI. The CDR3 spells CASSVSETQYF. In DNA form, the CDR3 reads TGTGCCAGCAGTGTTTCAGAGACCCAGTACTTC.

V and J are TRBV9 and TRBJ2-3, with D unresolved. The germline gives CDR1 SGDLS, CDR2 YYNGEE. The CDR3 extends over 14 amino acids. Deletions cut 0 bases from V and 0 bases from J, with 5 bases between. The CDR3 loop is CASSVGASTDTQYF. The CDR3, as DNA: TGTGCCAGCAGCGTAGGAGCTAGCACAGATACGCAGTATTTT.

This clone is a singleton in its sample. The rearrangement joins TRBV6-6 to TRBJ2-5, with 8 bases fitting TRBD2. The length of the CDR3 is 14 residues. Germline assignment: CDR1 MNHNY and CDR2 SVGAGI (reference sequence). Germline trimming cut 5 bases from V and 5 bases from J; bases unmatched to any gene: 7. The CDR3 nucleotides are TGTGCCAGCAGTGACGGGACTAGAATGGAGACCCAGTACTTC. It is translated as CASSDGTRMETQYF.

The V gene is TRBV19, the J gene TRBJ2-7; D may be TRBD2 (5 bases). V lost 3 bases and J 4 bases, leaving 10 bases between the germline ends. CDR1 is LNHDA, CDR2 SQIVND, per germline (reference sequence). CDR3 size: 13 residues. DNA for the CDR3: TGTGCCAGTAGTATGAGCCGAGGGTACGAGCAGTACTTC. It specifies CASSMSRGYEQYF.

DNA for the CDR3: TGTGCCAGCAGCCGAAGGGAGACCGGGGAGCTGTTTTTT. Translating it yields CASSRRETGELFF. The chain has TRBV9 and TRBJ2-2; weak D call: TRBD2 (5 bases). The CDR3 consists of 13 residues. CDR1 and CDR2 from the germline V gene are SGDLS and YYNGEE. V dropped 4 bases and J dropped 5 bases, with 9 bases sitting between them. Drawing the rest from reference TRBV9 and TRBJ2-2, the complete variable domain is DSGVTQTPKHLITATGQRVTLRCSPRSGDLSVYWYQQSLDQGLQFLIQYYNGEERAKGNILERFSAQQFPDLHSELNLSSLELGDSALYFCASSRRETGELFFGEGSRLTVL.

J is TRBJ2-4 and V is TRBV7-8; D unresolved. CDR1 and CDR2 from the germline V gene are SGHVS and FQNEAQ. The germline V and J ends were trimmed by 0 bases and 0 bases, with 9 bases remaining between them. The CDR3 is 16 residues long. CDR3 sequence reads: CASSLAGSVAKNIQYF. The CDR3 bases are TGTGCCAGCAGCTTAGCGGGGTCTGTAGCCAAAAACATTCAGTACTTC.

The rearrangement links TRBV4-2 to TRBJ1-4; D call uncertain. The CDR3 extends over 15 amino acids. In germline, CDR1 is LGHNA, CDR2 YNFKEQ. V lost 0 bases and J 1 base, leaving 6 bases between the germline ends. As DNA, the CDR3 is TGTGCCAGCAGCCAAGATTTAGGAACTAATGAAAAACTGTTTTTT. Translated, it gives CASSQDLGTNEKLFF.

This clone was counted a few times. This rearrangement joins TRBV10-2 to TRBJ2-7; 7 bases are shared with TRBD2. The CDR3 is made up of 14 amino acids. V lost 5 bases and J lost 2; bases outside the gene matches: 6. CDR1 is WSHSY, CDR2 SAAADI, per germline. The CDR3 loop is CASSIAGLTYEQYF. For the CDR3, the DNA is TGCGCCAGCAGTATAGCGGGCCTTACCTACGAGCAGTACTTC.

The CDR3 loop is CASSSLMGVAESYNEQFF. In DNA, the CDR3 is TGCGCCAGCAGCTCACTAATGGGGGTAGCGGAATCCTACAATGAGCAGTTCTTC. The V and J genes are TRBV5-1 and TRBJ2-1, with D perhaps matching TRBD2 (6 bases). There are 18 residues in the CDR3. V lost 3 bases to trimming and J lost 1 base, with 20 bases between them. Germline-derived CDR1 and CDR2 are SGHRS and YFSETQ.

The chain carries TRBV5-3 and TRBJ2-1, with D perhaps TRBD2 (6 bases). TRBV5-3 is designated an ORF whose function remains uncertain. Trimming cost V 4 bases and J 2 bases, with 19 bases left between them. CDR3 size: 17 residues. This CDR3 is CARSRTGSGLPYNEQFF. The CDR3, as DNA: TGTGCCAGAAGCCGGACGGGGTCGGGACTGCCCTACAATGAGCAGTTCTTC.

The chain carries TRBV19 and TRBJ2-1; 13 bases agree with TRBD2. With V trimmed by 4 bases and J by 5 bases, 8 bases remained unmatched. The V gene's germline CDR1 is LNHDA and CDR2 SQIVND (reference sequence). This CDR3 contains 17 residues. The CDR3, as DNA: TGTGCCAGTAGTAGGACTAGCGGGGGAGGGGGCCACAATGAGCAGTTCTTC. Its protein product is CASSRTSGGGGHNEQFF.

The chain joins TRBV10-1 to TRBJ2-7; D gene uncertain. Trimming took off 3 bases at V and 2 bases at J, with 20 bases between the two ends. The CDR3 loop spans 17 amino acids. CDR1 WNHNN and CDR2 SYGVQD come from the germline V gene (reference sequence). The CDR3 DNA sequence: TGCGCCAGCAGTGATATTTCGGACCCGGGTAACACCTACGAGCAGTACTTC. As protein: CASSDISDPGNTYEQYF.

The chain recombines TRBV7-3 with TRBJ1-2, with a possible D match to TRBD1 (6 bases). The CDR3 is 13 amino acids. V lost 2 bases and J 7 bases, leaving 11 bases between the germline ends. Germline V CDR1 and CDR2: SGHTA, FQGTGA. In DNA form, the CDR3 reads TGTGCCAGCAGCTTACTCCAGGGGTCTGGCTACACCTTC. Amino acids: CASSLLQGSGYTF.

The chain is built from TRBV6-5 and TRBJ2-7; 11 bases align to TRBD2. The V gene's germline CDR1 is MNHEY and CDR2 SVGAGI. This CDR3 contains 16 residues. Trimming at V came to 4 bases and at J to 2 bases, leaving 7 bases not matched to a gene. The CDR3: CASSSMTSGVPYEQYF. The CDR3 DNA follows: TGTGCCAGCAGTTCCATGACTAGCGGGGTTCCCTACGAGCAGTACTTC.

This clone was seen more than once but under ten times. This chain links TRBV11-2 with TRBJ2-3; TRBD2 aligns across 8 bases. With V trimmed by 3 bases and J by 4 bases, 9 bases remained unmatched. The germline V gene has CDR1 SGHAT and CDR2 FQNNGV. The CDR3 has 16 residues. Here the CDR3 reads CASSFYGTRRADTQYF. The DNA of the CDR3 is TGTGCCAGCAGCTTCTACGGGACTAGGCGGGCAGATACGCAGTATTTT. Combining the CDR3 with reference TRBV11-2 and TRBJ2-3 gives the whole variable domain EAGVAQSPRYKIIEKRQSVAFWCNPISGHATLYWYQQILGQGPKLLIQFQNNGVVDDSQLPKDRFSAERLKGVDSTLKIQPAKLEDSAVYLCASSFYGTRRADTQYFGPGTRLTVL.